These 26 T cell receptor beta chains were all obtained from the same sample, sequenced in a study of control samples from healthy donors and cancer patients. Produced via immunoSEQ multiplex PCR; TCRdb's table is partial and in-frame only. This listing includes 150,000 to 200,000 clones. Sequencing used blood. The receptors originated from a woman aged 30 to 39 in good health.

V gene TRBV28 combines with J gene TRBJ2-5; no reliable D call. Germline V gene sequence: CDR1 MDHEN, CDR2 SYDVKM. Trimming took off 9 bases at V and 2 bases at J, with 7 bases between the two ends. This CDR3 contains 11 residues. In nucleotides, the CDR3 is TGTGCCAGTTGCTATCAAGAGACCCAGTACTTC. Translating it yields CASCYQETQYF.

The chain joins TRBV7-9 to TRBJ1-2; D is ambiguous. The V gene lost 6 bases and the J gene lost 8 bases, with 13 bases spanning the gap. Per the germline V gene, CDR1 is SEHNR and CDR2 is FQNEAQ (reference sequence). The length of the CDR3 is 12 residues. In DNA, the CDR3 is TGTGCCAGCAGGTCCACGAGCCAGGGCTACACCTTC. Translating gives CASRSTSQGYTF.

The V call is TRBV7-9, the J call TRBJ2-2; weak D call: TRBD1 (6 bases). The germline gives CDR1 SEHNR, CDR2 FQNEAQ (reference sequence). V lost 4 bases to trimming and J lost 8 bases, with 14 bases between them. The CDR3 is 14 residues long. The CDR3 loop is CASSYPGARGELFF. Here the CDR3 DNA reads TGTGCCAGCAGCTATCCAGGGGCGAGGGGGGAGCTGTTTTTT.

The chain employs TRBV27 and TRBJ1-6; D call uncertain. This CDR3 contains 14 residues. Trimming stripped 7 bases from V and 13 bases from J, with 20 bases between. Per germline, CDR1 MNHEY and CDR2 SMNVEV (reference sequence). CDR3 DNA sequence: TGTGCCAGCAATCCCACTCATCGTCCTCGGCCCCTCCACTTT. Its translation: CASNPTHRPRPLHF.

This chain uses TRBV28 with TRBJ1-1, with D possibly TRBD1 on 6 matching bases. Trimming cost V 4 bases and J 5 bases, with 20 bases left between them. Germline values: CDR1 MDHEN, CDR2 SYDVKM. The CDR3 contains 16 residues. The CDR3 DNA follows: TGTGCCAGCAGTTGGCCCCTAAGGGGGGGGAATACTGAAGCTTTCTTT. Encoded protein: CASSWPLRGGNTEAFF.

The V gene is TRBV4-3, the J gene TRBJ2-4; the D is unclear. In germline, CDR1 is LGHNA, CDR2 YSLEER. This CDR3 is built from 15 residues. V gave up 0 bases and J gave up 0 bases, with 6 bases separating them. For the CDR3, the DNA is TGCGCCAGCAGCCAAGAGCCCAGAGCCAAAAACATTCAGTACTTC. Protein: CASSQEPRAKNIQYF.

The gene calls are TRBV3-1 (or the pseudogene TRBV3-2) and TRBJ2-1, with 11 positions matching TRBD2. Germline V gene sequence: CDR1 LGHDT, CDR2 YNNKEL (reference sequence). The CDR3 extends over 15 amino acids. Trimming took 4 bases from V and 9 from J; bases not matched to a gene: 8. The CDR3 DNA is TGTGCCAGCAGCCGTAGCGGGGGGGCCATTCGTGAGCAGTTCTTC. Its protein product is CASSRSGGAIREQFF.

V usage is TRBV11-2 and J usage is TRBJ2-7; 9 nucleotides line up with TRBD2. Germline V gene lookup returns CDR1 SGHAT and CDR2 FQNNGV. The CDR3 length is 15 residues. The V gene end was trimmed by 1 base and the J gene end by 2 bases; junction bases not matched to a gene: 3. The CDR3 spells CASSLASGVPYEQYF. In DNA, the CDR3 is TGTGCCAGCAGCTTAGCTAGCGGGGTCCCCTACGAGCAGTACTTC.

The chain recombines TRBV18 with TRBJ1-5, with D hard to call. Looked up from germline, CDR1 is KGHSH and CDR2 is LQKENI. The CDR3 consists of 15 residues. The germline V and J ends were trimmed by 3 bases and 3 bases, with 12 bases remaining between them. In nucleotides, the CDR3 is TGTGCCAGCTCACCGGGTGAGGGAGTCAATCAGCCCCAGCATTTT. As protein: CASSPGEGVNQPQHF.

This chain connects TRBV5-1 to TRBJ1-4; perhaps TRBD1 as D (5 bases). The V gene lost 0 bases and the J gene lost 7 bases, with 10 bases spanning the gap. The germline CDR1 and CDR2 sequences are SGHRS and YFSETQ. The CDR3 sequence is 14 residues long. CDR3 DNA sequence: TGCGCCAGCAGCTTGGGGGGGTCGACTGAAAAACTGTTTTTT. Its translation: CASSLGGSTEKLFF.

The CDR3 coding sequence is TGTGCCAGCTCAGTCTCGGGACAGGGGAATCAGCCCCAGCATTTT. Amino acid sequence: CASSVSGQGNQPQHF. The V call is TRBV18, the J call TRBJ1-5; TRBD1 agrees at 10 bases. The CDR3 length is 15 residues. J was trimmed by 4 bases and V by 5 bases; bases with no gene match: 5. From germline, CDR1 is KGHSH and CDR2 LQKENI.

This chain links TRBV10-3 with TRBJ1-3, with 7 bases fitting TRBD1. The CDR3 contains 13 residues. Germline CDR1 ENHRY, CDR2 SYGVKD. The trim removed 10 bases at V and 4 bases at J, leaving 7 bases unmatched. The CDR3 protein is CATIRDSGNTIYF. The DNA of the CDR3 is TGTGCCACGATCCGGGACAGCGGAAACACCATATATTTT.

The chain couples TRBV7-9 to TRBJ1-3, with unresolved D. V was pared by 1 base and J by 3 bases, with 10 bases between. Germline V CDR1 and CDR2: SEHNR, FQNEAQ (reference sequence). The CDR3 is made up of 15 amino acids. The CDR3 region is CASSLVKGFGNTIYF. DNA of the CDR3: TGTGCCAGCAGCTTAGTAAAGGGATTTGGAAACACCATATATTTT. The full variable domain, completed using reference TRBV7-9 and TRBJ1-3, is DTGVSQNPRHKITKRGQNVTFRCDPISEHNRLYWYRQTLGQGPEFLTYFQNEAQLEKSRLLSDRFSAERPKGSFSTLEIQRTEQGDSAMYLCASSLVKGFGNTIYFGEGSWLTVV.

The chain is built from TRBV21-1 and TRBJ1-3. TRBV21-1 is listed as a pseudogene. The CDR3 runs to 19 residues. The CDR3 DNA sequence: TGTGCCAGCAGCCCCCACTCCGAAGGTGGGAGACCCTCTGGAAACACCATATATTTT. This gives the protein CASSPHSEGGRPSGNTIYF.

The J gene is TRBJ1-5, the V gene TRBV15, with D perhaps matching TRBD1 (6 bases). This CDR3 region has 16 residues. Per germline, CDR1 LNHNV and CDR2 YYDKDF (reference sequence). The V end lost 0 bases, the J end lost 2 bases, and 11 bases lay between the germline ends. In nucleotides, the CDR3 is TGTGCCACCAGCAGAGATTGGGGGGGCCGCAATCAGCCCCAGCATTTT. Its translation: CATSRDWGGRNQPQHF.

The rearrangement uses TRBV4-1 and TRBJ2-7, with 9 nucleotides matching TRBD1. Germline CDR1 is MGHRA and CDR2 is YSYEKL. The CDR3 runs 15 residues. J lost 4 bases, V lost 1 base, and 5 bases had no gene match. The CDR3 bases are TGCGCCAGCAGCCAAGGAACTGGACAGGGGTACGAGCAGTACTTC. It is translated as CASSQGTGQGYEQYF.

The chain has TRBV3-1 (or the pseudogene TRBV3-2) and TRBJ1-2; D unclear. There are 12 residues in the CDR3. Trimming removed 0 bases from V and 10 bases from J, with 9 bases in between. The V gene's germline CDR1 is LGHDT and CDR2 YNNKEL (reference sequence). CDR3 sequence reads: CASSQEGFVYTF. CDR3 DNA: TGTGCCAGCAGCCAAGAAGGGTTCGTCTACACCTTC.

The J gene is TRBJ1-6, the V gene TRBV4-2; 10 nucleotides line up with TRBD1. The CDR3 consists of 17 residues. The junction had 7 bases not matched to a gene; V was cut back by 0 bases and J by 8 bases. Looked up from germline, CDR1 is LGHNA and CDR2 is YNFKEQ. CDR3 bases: TGTGCCAGCAGCCAAGAGGGGACAGGGGTTTCTGATTCACCCCTCCACTTT. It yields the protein CASSQEGTGVSDSPLHF.

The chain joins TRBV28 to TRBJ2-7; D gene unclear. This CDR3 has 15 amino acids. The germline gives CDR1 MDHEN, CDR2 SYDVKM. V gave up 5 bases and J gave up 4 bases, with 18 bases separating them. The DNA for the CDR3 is TGTGCCAGCAGTCCCGCAGTCAATGAAAGGTACGAGCAGTACTTC. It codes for CASSPAVNERYEQYF.

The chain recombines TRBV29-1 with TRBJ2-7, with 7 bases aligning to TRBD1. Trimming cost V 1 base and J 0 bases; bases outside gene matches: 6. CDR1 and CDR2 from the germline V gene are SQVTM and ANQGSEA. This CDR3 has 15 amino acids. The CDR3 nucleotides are TGCAGCGTTGAAGGGGGACAGAAACCCTCCTACGAGCAGTACTTC. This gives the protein CSVEGGQKPSYEQYF.

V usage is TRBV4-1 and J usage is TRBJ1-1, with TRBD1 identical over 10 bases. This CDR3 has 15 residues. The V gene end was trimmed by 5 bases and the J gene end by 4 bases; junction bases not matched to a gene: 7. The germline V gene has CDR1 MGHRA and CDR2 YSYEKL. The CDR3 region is CASSDRTGGATEAFF. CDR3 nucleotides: TGCGCCAGCAGCGACCGGACAGGGGGGGCCACTGAAGCTTTCTTT.

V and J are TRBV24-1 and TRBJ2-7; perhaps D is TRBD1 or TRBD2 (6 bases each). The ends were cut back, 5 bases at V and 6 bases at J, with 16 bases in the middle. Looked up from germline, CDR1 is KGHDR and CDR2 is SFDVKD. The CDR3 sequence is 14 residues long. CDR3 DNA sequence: TGTGCCACCAGTGGTAGGGAAGGGGGGAGCGAGCAGTACTTC. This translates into CATSGREGGSEQYF.

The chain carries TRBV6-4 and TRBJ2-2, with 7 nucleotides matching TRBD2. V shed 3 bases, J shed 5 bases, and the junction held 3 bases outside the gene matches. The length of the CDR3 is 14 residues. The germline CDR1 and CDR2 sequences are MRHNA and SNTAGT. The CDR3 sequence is CASSEGGETGELFF. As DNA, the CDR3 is TGTGCCAGCAGTGAGGGAGGGGAAACCGGGGAGCTGTTTTTT.

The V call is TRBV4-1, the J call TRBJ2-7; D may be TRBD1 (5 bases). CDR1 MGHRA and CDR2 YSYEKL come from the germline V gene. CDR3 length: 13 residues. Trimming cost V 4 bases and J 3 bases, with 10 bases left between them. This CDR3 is CASSPQGNYEQYF. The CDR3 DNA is TGCGCCAGCAGCCCTCAGGGTAACTACGAGCAGTACTTC.

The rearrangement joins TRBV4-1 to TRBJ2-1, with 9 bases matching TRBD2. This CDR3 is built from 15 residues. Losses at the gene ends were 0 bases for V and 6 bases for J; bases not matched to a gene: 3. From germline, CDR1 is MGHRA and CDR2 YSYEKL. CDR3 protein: CASSQEAGGLNEQFF. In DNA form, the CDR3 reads TGCGCCAGCAGCCAAGAGGCGGGGGGGCTCAATGAGCAGTTCTTC.

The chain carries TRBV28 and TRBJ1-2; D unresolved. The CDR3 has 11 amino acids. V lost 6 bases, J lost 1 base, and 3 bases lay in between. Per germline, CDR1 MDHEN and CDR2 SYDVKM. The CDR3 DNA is TGTGCCAGCAGCAATAACTATGGCTACACCTTC. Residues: CASSNNYGYTF.